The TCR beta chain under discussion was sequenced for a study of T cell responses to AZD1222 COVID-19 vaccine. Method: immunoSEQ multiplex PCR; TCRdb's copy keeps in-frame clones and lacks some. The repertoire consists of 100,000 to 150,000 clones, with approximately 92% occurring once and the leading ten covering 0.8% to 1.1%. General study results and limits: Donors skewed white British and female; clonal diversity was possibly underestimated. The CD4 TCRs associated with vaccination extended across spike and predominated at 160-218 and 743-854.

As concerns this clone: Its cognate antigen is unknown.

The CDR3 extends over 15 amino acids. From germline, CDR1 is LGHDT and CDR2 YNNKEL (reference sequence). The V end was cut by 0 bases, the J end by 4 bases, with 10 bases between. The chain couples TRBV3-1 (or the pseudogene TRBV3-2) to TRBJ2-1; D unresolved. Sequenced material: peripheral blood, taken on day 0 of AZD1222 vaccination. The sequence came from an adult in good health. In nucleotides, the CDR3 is TGTGCCAGCAGCCAAGATGGGCTGGTATACAATGAGCAGTTCTTC. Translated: CASSQDGLVYNEQFF.